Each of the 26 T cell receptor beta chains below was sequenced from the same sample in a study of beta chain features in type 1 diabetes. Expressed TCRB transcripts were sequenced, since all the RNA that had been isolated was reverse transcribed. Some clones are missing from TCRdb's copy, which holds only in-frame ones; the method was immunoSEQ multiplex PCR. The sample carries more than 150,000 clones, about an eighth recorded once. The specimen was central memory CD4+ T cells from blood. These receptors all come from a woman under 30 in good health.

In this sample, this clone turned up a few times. CDR3 residues: CASMPDRGLQGATGELFF. CDR3 DNA: TGTGCCAGCATGCCGGACAGGGGGCTTCAAGGGGCCACCGGGGAGCTGTTTTTT. The V gene is TRBV28, the J gene TRBJ2-2; TRBD1 aligns across 11 bases. This CDR3 has 18 residues. With V trimmed by 7 bases and J by 4 bases, 14 bases remained unmatched. Germline CDR1 and CDR2: MDHEN and SYDVKM.

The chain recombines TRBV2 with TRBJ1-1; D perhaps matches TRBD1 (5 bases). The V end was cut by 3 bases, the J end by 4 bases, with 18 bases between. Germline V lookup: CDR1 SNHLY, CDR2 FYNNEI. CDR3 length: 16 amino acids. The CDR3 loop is CASSDNRLLTGTEAFF. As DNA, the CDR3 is TGTGCCAGCAGTGATAACAGGCTCCTAACGGGCACTGAAGCTTTCTTT.

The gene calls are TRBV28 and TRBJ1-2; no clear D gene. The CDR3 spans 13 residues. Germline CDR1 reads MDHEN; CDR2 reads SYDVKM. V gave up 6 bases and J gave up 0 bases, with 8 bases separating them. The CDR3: CASRASANYGYTF. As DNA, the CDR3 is TGTGCCAGCAGAGCATCGGCTAACTATGGCTACACCTTC.

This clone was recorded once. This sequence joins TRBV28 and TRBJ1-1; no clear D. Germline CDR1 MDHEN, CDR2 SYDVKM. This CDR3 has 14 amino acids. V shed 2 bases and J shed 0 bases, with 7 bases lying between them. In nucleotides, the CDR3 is TGTGCCAGCAGTTTAAGCACCATGAACACTGAAGCTTTCTTT. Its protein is CASSLSTMNTEAFF.

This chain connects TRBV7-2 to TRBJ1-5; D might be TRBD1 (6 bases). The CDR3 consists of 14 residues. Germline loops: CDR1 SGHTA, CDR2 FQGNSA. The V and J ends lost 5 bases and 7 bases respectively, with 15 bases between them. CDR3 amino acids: CASSKTGGGQPQHF. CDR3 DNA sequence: TGTGCCAGCAGCAAGACAGGCGGCGGACAGCCCCAGCATTTT. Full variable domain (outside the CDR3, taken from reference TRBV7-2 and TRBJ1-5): GAGVSQSPSNKVTEKGKDVELRCDPISGHTALYWYRQSLGQGLEFLIYFQGNSAPDKSGLPSDRFSAERTGGSVSTLTIQRTQQEDSAVYLCASSKTGGGQPQHFGDGTRLSIL.

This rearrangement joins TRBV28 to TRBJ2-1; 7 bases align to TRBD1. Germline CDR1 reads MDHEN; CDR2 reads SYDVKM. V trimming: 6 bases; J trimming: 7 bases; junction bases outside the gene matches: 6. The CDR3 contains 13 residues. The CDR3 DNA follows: TGTGCCAGCAGACCGGGACAGCTTAATGAGCAGTTCTTC. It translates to CASRPGQLNEQFF.

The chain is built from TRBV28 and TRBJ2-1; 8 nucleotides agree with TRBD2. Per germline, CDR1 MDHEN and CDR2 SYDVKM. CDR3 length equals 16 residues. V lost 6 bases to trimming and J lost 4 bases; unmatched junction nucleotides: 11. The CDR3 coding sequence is TGTGCCAGCAGCTTACTGAGCGGGAGTGGATACAATGAGCAGTTCTTC. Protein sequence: CASSLLSGSGYNEQFF. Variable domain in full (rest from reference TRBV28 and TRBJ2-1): DVKVTQSSRYLVKRTGEKVFLECVQDMDHENMFWYRQDPGLGLRLIYFSYDVKMKEKGDIPEGYSVSREKKERFSLILESASTNQTSMYLCASSLLSGSGYNEQFFGPGTRLTVL.

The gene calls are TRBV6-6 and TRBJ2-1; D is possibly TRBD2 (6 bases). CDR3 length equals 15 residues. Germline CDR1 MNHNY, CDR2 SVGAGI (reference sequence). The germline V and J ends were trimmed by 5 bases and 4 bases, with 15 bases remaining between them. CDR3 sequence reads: CASSGRLERYNEQFF. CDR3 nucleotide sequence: TGTGCCAGCAGTGGGAGACTAGAGAGGTACAATGAGCAGTTCTTC.

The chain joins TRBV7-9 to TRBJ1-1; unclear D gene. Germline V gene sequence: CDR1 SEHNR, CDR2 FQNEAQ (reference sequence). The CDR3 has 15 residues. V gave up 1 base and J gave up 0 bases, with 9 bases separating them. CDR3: CASSLVEQLNTEAFF. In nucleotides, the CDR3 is TGTGCCAGCAGCTTAGTAGAACAGCTGAACACTGAAGCTTTCTTT.

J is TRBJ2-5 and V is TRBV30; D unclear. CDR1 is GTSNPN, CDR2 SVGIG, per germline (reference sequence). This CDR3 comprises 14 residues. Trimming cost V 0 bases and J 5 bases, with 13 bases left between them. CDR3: CAWSVLRVGETQYF. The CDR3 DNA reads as TGTGCCTGGAGTGTACTCCGGGTCGGGGAGACCCAGTACTTC. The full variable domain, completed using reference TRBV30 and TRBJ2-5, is SQTIHQWPATLVQPVGSPLSLECTVEGTSNPNLYWYRQAAGRGLQLLFYSVGIGQISSEVPQNLSASRPQDRQFILSSKKLLLSDSGFYLCAWSVLRVGETQYFGPGTRLLVL.

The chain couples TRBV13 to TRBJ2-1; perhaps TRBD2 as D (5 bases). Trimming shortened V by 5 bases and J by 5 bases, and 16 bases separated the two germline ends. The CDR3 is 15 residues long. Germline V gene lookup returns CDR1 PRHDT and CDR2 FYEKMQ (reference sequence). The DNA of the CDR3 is TGTGCCAGCAGCGAAGGACTGGGTCTTAACAATGAGCAGTTCTTC. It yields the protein CASSEGLGLNNEQFF. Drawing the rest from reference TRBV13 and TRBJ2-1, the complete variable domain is AAGVIQSPRHLIKEKRETATLKCYPIPRHDTVYWYQQGPGQDPQFLISFYEKMQSDKGSIPDRFSAQQFSDYHSELNMSSLELGDSALYFCASSEGLGLNNEQFFGPGTRLTVL.

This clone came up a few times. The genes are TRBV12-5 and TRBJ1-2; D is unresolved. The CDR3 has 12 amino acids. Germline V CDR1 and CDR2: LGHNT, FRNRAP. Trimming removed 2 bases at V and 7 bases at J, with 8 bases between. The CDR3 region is CASGLFTGGYTF. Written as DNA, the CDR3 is TGTGCTAGTGGTTTGTTCACCGGTGGCTACACCTTC.

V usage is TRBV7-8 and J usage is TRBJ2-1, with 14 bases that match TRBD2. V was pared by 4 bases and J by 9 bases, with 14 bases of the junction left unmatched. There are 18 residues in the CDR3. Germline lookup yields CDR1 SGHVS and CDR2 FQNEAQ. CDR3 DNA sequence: TGTGCCAGCAGCTCAGCCGGGACTAGCGGGAGACGTTCGGGTGAGCAGTTCTTC. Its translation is CASSSAGTSGRRSGEQFF.

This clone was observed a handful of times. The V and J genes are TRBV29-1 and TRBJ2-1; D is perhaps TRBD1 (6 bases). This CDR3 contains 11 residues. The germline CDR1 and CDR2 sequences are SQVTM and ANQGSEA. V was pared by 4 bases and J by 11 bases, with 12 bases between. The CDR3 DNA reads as TGCAGCGTTGGGGGTAGGGACAAGCAGTTCTTC. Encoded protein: CSVGGRDKQFF.

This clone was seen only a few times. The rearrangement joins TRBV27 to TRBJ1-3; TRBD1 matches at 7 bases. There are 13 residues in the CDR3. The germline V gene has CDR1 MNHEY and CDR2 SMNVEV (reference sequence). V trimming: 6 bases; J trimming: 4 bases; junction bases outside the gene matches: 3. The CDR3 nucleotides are TGTGCCAGCAGGCGACAGGGCGGAAACACCATATATTTT. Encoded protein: CASRRQGGNTIYF.

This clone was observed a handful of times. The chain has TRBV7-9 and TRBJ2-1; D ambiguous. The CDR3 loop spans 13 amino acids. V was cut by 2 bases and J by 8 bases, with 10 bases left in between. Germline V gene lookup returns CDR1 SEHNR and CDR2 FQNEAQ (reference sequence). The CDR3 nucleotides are TGTGCCAGCAGCTTAAGTACAGTCGATGAGCAGTTCTTC. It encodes CASSLSTVDEQFF.

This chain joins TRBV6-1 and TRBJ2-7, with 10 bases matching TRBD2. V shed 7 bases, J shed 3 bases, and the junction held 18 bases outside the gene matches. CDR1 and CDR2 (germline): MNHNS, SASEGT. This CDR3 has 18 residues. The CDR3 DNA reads TGTGCCAGCACTGAGCGGGGGGGCGCGGGAGGCCTCTTCTACGAGCAGTACTTC. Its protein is CASTERGGAGGLFYEQYF.

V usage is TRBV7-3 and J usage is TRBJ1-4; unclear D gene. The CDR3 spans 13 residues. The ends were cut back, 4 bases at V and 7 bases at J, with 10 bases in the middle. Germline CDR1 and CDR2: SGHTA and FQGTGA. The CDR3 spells CASSSQPGEKLFF. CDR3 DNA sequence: TGTGCCAGCAGCTCCCAACCAGGTGAAAAACTGTTTTTT.

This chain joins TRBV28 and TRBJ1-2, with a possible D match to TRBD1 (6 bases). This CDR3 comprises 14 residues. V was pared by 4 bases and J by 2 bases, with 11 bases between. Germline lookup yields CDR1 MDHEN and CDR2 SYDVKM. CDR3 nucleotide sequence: TGTGCCAGCAGTTATCAGGGGTGGAACTATGGCTACACCTTC. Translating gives CASSYQGWNYGYTF.

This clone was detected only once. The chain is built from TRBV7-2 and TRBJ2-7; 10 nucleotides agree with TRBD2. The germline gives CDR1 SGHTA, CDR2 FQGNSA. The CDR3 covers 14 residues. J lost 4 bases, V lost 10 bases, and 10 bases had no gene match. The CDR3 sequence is CATASSGRRYEQYF. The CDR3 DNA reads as TGTGCCACCGCTTCTAGCGGGAGAAGATACGAGCAGTACTTC.

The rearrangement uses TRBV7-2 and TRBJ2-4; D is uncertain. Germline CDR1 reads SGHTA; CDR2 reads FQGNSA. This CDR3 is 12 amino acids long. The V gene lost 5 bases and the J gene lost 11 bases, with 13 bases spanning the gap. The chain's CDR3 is CASSPFARFQYF. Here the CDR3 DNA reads TGTGCCAGCAGCCCGTTTGCCCGGTTTCAGTACTTC.

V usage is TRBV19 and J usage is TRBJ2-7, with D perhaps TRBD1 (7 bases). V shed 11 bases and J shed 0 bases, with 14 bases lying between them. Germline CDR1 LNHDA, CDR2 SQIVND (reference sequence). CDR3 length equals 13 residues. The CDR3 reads CAARGTASYEQYF. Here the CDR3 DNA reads TGTGCCGCCCGGGGGACAGCCTCCTACGAGCAGTACTTC.

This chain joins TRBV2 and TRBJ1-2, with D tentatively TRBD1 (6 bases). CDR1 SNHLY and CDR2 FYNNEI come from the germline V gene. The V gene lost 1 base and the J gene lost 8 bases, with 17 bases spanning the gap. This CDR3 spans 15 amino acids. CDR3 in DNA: TGTGCCAGCAGTGAAGGTCGTCAGGGGACCTTCGGCTACACCTTC. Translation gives CASSEGRQGTFGYTF.

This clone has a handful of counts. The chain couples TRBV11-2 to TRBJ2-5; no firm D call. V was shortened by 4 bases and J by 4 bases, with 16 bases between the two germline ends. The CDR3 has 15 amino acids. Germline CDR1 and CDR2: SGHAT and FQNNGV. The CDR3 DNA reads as TGTGCCAGCAGCTCTTCTTACTCAATATCAGAGACCCAGTACTTC. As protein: CASSSSYSISETQYF.

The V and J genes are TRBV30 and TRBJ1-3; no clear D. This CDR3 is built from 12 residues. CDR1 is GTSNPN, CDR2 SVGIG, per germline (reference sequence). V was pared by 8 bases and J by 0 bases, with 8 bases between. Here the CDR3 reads CAGRDSGNTIYF. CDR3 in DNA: TGTGCCGGCCGGGACTCTGGAAACACCATATATTTT.

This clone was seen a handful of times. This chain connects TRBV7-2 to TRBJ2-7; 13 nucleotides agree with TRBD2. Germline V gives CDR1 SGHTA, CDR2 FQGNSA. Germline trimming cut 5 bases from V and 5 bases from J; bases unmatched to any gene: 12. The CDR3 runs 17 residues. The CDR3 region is CASSPRTWTSGSHEQYF. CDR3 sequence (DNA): TGTGCCAGCAGCCCTAGAACCTGGACTAGCGGGAGCCACGAGCAGTACTTC. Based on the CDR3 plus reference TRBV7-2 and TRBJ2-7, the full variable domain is GAGVSQSPSNKVTEKGKDVELRCDPISGHTALYWYRQSLGQGLEFLIYFQGNSAPDKSGLPSDRFSAERTGGSVSTLTIQRTQQEDSAVYLCASSPRTWTSGSHEQYFGPGTRLTVT.